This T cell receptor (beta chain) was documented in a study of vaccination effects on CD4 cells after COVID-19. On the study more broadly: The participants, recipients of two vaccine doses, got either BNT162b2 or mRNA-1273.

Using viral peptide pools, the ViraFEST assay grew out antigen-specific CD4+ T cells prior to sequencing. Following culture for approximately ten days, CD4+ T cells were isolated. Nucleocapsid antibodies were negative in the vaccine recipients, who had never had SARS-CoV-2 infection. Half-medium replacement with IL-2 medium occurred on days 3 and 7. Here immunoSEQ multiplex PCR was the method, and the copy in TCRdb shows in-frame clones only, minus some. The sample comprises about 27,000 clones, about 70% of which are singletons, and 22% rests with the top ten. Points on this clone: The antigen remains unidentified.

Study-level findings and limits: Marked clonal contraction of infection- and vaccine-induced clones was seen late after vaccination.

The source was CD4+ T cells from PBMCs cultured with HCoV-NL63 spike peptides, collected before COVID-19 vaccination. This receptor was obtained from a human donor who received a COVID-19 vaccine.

This CDR3 is CASRRKESYGYTF. CDR3 sequence (DNA): TGTGCCAGCCGACGGAAGGAATCCTATGGCTACACCTTC. The genes are TRBV7-2 and TRBJ1-2; D remains unclear. With 8 bases removed from V and 4 bases from J, the gap between germline ends came to 14 bases. This CDR3 spans 13 amino acids. Germline V CDR1 and CDR2: SGHTA, FQGNSA.